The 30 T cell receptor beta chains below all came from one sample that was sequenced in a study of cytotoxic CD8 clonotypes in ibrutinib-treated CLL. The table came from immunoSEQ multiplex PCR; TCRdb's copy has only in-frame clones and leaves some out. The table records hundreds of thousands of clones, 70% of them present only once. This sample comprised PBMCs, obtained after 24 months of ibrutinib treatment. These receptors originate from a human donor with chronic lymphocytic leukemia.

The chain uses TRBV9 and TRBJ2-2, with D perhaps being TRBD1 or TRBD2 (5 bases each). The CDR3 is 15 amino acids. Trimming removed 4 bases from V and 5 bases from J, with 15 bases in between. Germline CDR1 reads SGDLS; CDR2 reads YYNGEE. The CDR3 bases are TGTGCCAGCAGCCCATATTATGGGGGAACCGGGGAGCTGTTTTTT. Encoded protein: CASSPYYGGTGELFF.

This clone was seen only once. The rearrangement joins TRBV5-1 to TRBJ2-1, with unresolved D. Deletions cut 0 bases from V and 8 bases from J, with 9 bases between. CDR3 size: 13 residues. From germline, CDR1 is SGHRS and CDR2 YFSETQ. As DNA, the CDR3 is TGCGCCAGCAGCTTGGCCAGGTTCTATGAGCAGTTCTTC. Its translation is CASSLARFYEQFF.

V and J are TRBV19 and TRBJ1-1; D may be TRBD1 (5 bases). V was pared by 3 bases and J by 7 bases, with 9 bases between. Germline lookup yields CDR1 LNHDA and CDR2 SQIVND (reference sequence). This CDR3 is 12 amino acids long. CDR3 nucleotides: TGTGCCAGTAGTATCAGGGACCTTGAAGCTTTCTTT. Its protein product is CASSIRDLEAFF.

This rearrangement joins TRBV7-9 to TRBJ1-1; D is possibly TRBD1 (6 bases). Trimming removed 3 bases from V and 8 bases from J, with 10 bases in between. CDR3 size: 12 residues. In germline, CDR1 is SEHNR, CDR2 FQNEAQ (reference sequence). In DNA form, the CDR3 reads TGTGCCAGCAGCTTGACCGGGACAGAAGCTTTCTTT. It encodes CASSLTGTEAFF.

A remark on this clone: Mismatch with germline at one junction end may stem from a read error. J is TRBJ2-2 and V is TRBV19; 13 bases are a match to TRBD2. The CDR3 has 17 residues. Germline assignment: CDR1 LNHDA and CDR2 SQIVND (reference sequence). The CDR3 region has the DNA TGTGCCAGTAGTACTCTCGGGACTAGCGGGAACATCGGGGAGCTGTTTTTT. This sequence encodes CASSTLGTSGNIGELFF. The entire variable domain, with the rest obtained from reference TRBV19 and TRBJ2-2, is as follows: DGGITQSPKYLFRKEGQNVTLSCEQNLNHDAMYWYRQDPGQGLRLIYYSQIVNDFQKGDIAEGYSVSREKKESFPLTVTSAQKNPTAFYLCASSTLGTSGNIGELFFGEGSRLTVL.

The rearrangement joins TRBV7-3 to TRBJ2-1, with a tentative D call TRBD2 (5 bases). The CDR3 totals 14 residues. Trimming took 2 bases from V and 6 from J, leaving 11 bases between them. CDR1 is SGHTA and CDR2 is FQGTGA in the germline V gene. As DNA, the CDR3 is TGTGCCAGCAGCTTAGGTCTAGGAGGCAATGAGCAGTTCTTC. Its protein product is CASSLGLGGNEQFF.

DNA of the CDR3: TGTGCCAGCAGCTTAGGTTCCGCAGGGGTAGGAGAGACCCAGTACTTC. This encodes CASSLGSAGVGETQYF. The V and J genes are TRBV11-2 and TRBJ2-5, with D possibly being TRBD1 (6 bases). CDR1 and CDR2 from the germline V gene are SGHAT and FQNNGV. The CDR3 is 16 amino acids. With 1 base removed from V and 4 bases from J, the gap between germline ends came to 16 bases.

CDR3 nucleotide sequence: TGTGCCAGCAGTTTGTCGACCGGGGAGCTGTTTTTT. It codes for CASSLSTGELFF. The rearrangement links TRBV2 to TRBJ2-2; no definite D call. V was clipped by 5 bases and J by 5 bases, with 6 bases between them. This CDR3 region has 12 residues. The germline CDR1 and CDR2 sequences are SNHLY and FYNNEI. The complete variable domain, with remaining parts taken from reference TRBV2 and TRBJ2-2, reads EPEVTQTPSHQVTQMGQEVILRCVPISNHLYFYWYRQILGQKVEFLVSFYNNEISEKSEIFDDQFSVERPDGSNFTLKIRSTKLEDSAMYFCASSLSTGELFFGEGSRLTVL.

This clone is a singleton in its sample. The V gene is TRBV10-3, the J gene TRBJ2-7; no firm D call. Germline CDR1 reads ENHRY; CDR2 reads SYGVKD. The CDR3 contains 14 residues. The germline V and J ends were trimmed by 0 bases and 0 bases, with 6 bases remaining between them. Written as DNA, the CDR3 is TGTGCCATCAGTGAGTCGATGAGCTCCTACGAGCAGTACTTC. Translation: CAISESMSSYEQYF.

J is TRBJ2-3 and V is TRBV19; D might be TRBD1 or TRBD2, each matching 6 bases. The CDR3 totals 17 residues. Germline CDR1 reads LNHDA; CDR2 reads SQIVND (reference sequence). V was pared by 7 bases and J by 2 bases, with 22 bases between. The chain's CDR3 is CASKRGAGLYDTDTQYF. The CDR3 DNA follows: TGTGCCAGTAAGAGGGGGGCAGGGCTTTATGACACAGATACGCAGTATTTT.

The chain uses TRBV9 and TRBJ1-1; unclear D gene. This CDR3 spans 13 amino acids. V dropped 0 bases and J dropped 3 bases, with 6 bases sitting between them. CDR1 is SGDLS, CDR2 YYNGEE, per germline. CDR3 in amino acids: CASSVVMDTEAFF. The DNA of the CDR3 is TGTGCCAGCAGCGTAGTAATGGACACTGAAGCTTTCTTT. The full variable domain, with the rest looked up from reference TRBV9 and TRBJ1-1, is DSGVTQTPKHLITATGQRVTLRCSPRSGDLSVYWYQQSLDQGLQFLIQYYNGEERAKGNILERFSAQQFPDLHSELNLSSLELGDSALYFCASSVVMDTEAFFGQGTRLTVV.

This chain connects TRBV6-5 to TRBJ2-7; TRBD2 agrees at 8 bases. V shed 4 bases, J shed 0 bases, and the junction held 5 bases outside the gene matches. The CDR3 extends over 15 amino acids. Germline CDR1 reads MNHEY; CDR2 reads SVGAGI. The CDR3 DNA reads TGTGCCAGCAGTTTACTAGCGGAAAGCTCCTACGAGCAGTACTTC. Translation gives CASSLLAESSYEQYF.

In nucleotides, the CDR3 is TGCGCCAGCAGCTTAACAGGGGAAGGCTACGAGCAGTACTTC. Its translation is CASSLTGEGYEQYF. This chain connects TRBV5-1 to TRBJ2-7; 7 positions agree with TRBD1. Germline CDR1 is SGHRS and CDR2 is YFSETQ. CDR3 length equals 14 residues. J gave up 3 bases and V 2 bases, and 5 bases lay outside the gene matches.

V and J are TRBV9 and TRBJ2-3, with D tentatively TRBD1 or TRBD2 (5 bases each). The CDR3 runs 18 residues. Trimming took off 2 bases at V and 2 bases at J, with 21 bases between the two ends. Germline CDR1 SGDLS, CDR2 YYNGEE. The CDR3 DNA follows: TGTGCCAGCAGCGTGGGGGTCGGGGTGACAGCTATCACAGATACGCAGTATTTT. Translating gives CASSVGVGVTAITDTQYF.

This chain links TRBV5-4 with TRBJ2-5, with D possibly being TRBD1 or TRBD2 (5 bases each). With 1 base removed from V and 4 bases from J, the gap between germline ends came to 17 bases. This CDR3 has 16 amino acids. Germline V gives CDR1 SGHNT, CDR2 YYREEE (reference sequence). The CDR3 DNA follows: TGTGCCAGCAGCTTGCCGGGGCAACAACGGATAGAGACCCAGTACTTC. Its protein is CASSLPGQQRIETQYF. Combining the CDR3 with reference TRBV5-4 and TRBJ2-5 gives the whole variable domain ETGVTQSPTHLIKTRGQQVTLRCSSQSGHNTVSWYQQALGQGPQFIFQYYREEENGRGNFPPRFSGLQFPNYSSELNVNALELDDSALYLCASSLPGQQRIETQYFGPGTRLLVL.

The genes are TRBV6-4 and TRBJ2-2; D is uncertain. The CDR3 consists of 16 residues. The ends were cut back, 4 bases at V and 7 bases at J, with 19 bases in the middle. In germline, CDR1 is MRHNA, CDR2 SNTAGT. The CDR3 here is CASSVAPGTEYGELFF. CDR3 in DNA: TGTGCCAGCAGTGTTGCCCCCGGTACAGAGTACGGGGAGCTGTTTTTT.

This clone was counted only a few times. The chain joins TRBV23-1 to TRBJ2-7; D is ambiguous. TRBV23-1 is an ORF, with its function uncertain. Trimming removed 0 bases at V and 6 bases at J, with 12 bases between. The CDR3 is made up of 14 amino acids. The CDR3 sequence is CASSQSGEASEQYF. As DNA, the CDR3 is TGCGCCAGCAGTCAATCTGGGGAAGCGAGCGAGCAGTACTTC.

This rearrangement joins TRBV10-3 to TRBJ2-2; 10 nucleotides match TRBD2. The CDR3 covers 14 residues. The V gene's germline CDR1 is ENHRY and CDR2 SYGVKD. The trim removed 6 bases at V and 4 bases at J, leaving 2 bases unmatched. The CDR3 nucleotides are TGTGCCATCAGCCCTAGCGGGAGCACCGGGGAGCTGTTTTTT. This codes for CAISPSGSTGELFF.

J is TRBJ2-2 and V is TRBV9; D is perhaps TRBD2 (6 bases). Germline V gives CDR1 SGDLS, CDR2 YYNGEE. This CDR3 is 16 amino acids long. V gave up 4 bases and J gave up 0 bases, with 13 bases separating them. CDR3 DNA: TGTGCCAGCAGCCCCCCAGGACTACCGAACACCGGGGAGCTGTTTTTT. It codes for CASSPPGLPNTGELFF. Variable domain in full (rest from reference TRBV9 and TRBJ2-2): DSGVTQTPKHLITATGQRVTLRCSPRSGDLSVYWYQQSLDQGLQFLIQYYNGEERAKGNILERFSAQQFPDLHSELNLSSLELGDSALYFCASSPPGLPNTGELFFGEGSRLTVL.

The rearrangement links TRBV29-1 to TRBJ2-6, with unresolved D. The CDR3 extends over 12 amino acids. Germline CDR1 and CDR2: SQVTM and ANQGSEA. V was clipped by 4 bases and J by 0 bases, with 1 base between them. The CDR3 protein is CSVVSGANVLTF. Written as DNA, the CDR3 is TGCAGCGTTGTCTCTGGGGCCAACGTCCTGACTTTC.

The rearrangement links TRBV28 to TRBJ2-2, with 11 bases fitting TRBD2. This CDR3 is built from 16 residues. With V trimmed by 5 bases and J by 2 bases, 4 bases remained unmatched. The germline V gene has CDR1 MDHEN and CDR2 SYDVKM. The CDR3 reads CASSPGTSGNTGELFF. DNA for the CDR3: TGTGCCAGCAGTCCCGGGACTAGCGGAAACACCGGGGAGCTGTTTTTT.

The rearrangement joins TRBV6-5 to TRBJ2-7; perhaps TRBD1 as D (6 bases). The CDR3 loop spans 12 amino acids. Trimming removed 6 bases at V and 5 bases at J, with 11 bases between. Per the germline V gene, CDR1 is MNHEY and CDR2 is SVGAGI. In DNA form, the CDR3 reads TGTGCCAGCAGACAGGGAAAGGACGAGCAGTACTTC. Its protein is CASRQGKDEQYF.

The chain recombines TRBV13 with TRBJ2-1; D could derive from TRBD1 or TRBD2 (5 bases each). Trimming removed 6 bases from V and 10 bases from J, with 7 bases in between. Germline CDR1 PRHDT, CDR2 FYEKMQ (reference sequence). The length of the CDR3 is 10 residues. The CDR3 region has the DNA TGTGCCAGCAGAGGGACCGAGCAGTTCTTC. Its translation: CASRGTEQFF.

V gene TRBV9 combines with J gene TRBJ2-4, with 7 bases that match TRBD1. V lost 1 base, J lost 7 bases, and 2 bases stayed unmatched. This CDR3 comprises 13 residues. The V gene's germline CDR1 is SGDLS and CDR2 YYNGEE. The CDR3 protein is CASSVKTGNIQYF. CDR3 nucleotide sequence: TGTGCCAGCAGCGTAAAGACAGGGAACATTCAGTACTTC.

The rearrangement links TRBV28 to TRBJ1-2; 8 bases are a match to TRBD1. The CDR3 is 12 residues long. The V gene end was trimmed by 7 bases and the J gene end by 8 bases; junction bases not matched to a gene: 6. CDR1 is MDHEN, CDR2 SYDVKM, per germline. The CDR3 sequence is CASKPRGQGYTF. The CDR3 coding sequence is TGTGCCAGCAAACCCAGGGGGCAAGGCTACACCTTC.

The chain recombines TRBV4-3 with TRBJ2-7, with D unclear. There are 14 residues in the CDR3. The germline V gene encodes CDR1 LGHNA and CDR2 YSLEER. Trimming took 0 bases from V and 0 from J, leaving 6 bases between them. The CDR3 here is CASSQDWRSYEQYF. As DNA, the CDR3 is TGCGCCAGCAGCCAAGATTGGCGCTCCTACGAGCAGTACTTC.

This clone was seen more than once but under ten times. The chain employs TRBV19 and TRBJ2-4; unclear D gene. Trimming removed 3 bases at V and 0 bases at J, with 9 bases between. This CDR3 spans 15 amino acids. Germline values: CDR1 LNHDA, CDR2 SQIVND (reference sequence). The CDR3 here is CASSILEKAKNIQYF. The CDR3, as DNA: TGTGCCAGTAGTATTCTAGAGAAAGCCAAAAACATTCAGTACTTC.

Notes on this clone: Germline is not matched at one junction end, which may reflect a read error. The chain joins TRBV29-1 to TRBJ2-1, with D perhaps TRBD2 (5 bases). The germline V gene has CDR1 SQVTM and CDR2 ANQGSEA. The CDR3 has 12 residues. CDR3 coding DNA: TGCAGCTTTGACTCCGGACTTGGTGAGCAGTTCTTC. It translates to CSFDSGLGEQFF.

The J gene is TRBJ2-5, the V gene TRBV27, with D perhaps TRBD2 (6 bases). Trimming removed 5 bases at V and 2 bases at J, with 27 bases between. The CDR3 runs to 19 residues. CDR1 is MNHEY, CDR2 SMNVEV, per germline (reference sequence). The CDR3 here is CASSPGSLRVGRLQETQYF. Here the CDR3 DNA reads TGTGCCAGCAGTCCCGGGAGCCTAAGGGTGGGTCGGTTGCAAGAGACCCAGTACTTC.

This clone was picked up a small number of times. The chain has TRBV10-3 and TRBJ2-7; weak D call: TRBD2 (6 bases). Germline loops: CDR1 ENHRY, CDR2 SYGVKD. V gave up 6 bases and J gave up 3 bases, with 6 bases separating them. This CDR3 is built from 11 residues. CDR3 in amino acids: CAIREGYEQYF. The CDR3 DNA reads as TGTGCCATCAGGGAGGGCTACGAGCAGTACTTC.